This TCR beta chain was sequenced during a study of cytomegalovirus exposure and HLA in healthy donors. Study-level findings and limits: The authors enumerated roughly 160 TCR beta chains as linked to cytomegalovirus. Reports indicated that the classifier achieved high specificity and sensitivity in diagnosing cytomegalovirus status.

About this clone: Its cognate antigen is unknown.

TCRdb keeps only in-frame clones here, not all; method: immunoSEQ multiplex PCR. The sample holds some 86,000 clones, 93% seen once. V dropped 0 bases and J dropped 10; count of bases not matched to a gene: 4. Germline CDR1 is SGHRS and CDR2 is YFSETQ. This CDR3 has 13 residues. The sequenced sample consisted of PBMCs. The TCR comes from a woman in her twenties or thirties in good health and CMV-seronegative. V usage is TRBV5-1 and J usage is TRBJ2-1, with 7 bases fitting TRBD2. For the CDR3, the DNA is TGCGCCAGCAGCTTGGGGCGAGCGGGGGAGCAGTTCTTC. Protein: CASSLGRAGEQFF.